Listed here is a single TCR beta chain. Method: immunoSEQ multiplex PCR; TCRdb's copy keeps in-frame clones and lacks some. Of fewer than 350,000 clones listed, about nine tenths are singletons. The sample comes from a study of blood T cell repertoires in COVID-19. Trimming shortened V by 10 bases and J by 2 bases, and 18 bases separated the two germline ends. Germline V CDR1 and CDR2: LNHDA, SQIVND (reference sequence). The CDR3 loop spans 15 amino acids. The sequencing input was PBMCs or T cells enriched from blood (not recorded which). The sequence was obtained from a man between 60 and 70 years old who had recovered from COVID-19. The gene calls are TRBV19 and TRBJ1-3; D uncertain. CDR3 amino acids: CATTLPRGPGNTIYF. Here the CDR3 DNA reads TGTGCCACCACTTTACCCCGAGGGCCTGGAAACACCATATATTTT.